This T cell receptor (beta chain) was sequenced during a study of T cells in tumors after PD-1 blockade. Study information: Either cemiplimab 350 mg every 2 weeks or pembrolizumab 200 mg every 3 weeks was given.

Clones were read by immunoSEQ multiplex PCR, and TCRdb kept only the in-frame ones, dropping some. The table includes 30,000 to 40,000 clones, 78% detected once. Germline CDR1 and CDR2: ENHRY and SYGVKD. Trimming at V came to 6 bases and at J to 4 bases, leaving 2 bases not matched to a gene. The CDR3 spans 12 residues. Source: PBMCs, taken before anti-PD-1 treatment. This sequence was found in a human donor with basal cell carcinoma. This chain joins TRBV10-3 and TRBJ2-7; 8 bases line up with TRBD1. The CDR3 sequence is CAISDRGYEQYF. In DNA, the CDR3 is TGTGCCATCAGCGACAGGGGATACGAGCAGTACTTC.